This paragraph covers one TCR beta chain sequence. The antigen is unknown. Generated by immunoSEQ multiplex PCR, the TCRdb table keeps only in-frame clones and is missing some. This table has 69,000 or so clones, approximately 88% appearing once. The CDR3 consists of 13 residues. Germline lookup yields CDR1 KGHSH and CDR2 LQKENI. Trimming shortened V by 2 bases and J by 6 bases, and 10 bases separated the two germline ends. These data originate in a study of OX40 agonist ivuxolimab in advanced cancers. Findings and caveats of the study: At doses 0.1 to 3.0 mg/kg, CD4+ and CD8+ clones expanded.

The sequences come from CD4+ or CD8+ T cells sorted from blood, collected in a trial of the OX40 agonist ivuxolimab. The chain is built from TRBV18 and TRBJ1-2; D remains ambiguous. The clonotype was recovered from an adult with an advanced solid tumor such as melanoma, head and neck, liver or kidney cancer. CDR3 in amino acids: CASSPRPTDGYTF. The CDR3 nucleotides are TGTGCCAGCTCACCAAGGCCTACCGATGGCTACACCTTC.